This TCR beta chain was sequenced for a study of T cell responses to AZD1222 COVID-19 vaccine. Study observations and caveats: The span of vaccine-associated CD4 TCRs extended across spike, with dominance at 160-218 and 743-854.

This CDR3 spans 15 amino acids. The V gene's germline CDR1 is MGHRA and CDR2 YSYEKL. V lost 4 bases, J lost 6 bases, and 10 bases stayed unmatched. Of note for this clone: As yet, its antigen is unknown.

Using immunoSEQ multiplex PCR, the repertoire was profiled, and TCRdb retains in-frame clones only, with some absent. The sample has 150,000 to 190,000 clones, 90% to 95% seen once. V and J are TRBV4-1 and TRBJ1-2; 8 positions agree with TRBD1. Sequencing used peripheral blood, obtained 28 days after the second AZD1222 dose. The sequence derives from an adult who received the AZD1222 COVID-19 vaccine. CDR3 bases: TGCGCCAGCAGCCTCGGACAGGGTTCCACGGATGGCTACACCTTC. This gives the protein CASSLGQGSTDGYTF.